This T cell receptor (beta chain) stems from a study of T cell responses to AZD1222 COVID-19 vaccine. Overall study findings and caveats: Mapped onto spike, vaccine-associated CD4 TCRs spanned it and were dominant at 160-218 and 743-854. Most donors were white British, females outnumbered males, and clonal diversity was possibly underestimated. Unmutated regions of variants are reportedly targeted by nearly half of spike-specific TCRs.

Libraries were prepared by immunoSEQ multiplex PCR; TCRdb keeps only in-frame clonotypes and omits some of them. The sample lists some 190,000 clones, roughly 94% seen once, with approximately 1.7% in the top ten. The V gene's germline CDR1 is LGHDT and CDR2 YNNKEL (reference sequence). Trimming stripped 2 bases from V and 8 bases from J, with 10 bases between. The CDR3 has 14 residues. On this clone itself: Its antigen is as yet unknown.

The sequence derives from an adult who received the MenACWY meningococcal vaccine as a control. The chain has TRBV3-1 (or the pseudogene TRBV3-2) and TRBJ1-6; D is unresolved. The sample was peripheral blood, taken 28 days after the second dose of the MenACWY control vaccine. In DNA form, the CDR3 reads TGTGCCAGCAGCCAAACACTTTCGGATTCACCCCTCCACTTT. This sequence encodes CASSQTLSDSPLHF.